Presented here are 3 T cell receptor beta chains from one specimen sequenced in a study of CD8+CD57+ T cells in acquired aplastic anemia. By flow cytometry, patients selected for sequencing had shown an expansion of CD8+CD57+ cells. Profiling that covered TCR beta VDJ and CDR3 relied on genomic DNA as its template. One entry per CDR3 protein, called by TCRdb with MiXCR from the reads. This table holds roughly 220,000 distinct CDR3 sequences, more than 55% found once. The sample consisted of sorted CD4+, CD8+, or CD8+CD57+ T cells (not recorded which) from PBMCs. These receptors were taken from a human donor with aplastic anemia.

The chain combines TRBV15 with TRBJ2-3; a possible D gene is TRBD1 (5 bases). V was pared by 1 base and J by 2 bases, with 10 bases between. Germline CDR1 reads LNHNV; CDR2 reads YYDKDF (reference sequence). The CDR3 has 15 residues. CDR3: CATSRAAGFTDTQYF. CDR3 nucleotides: TGTGCCACCAGCAGAGCGGCAGGGTTCACAGATACGCAGTATTTT.

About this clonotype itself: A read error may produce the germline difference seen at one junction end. DNA of the CDR3: TGTGCCATCAGTGCGGGGGGGGGGACAACCAACAATCAGCCCCAGCAGTTT. Protein sequence: CAISAGGGTTNNQPQQF. V and J are TRBV10-3 and TRBJ1-5, with D maybe TRBD1 (6 bases). CDR3 length: 17 residues. CDR1 is ENHRY, CDR2 SYGVKD, per germline.

The CDR3 loop reads CASSLDLNYGYTF. The DNA of the CDR3 is TGTGCCAGCAGCTTAGACTTAAACTATGGCTACACCTTC. The chain combines TRBV7-2 with TRBJ1-2; D unclear. Germline V gene sequence: CDR1 SGHTA, CDR2 FQGNSA. CDR3 length: 13 residues. V shed 1 base and J shed 2 bases, with 5 bases lying between them.